This record concerns one T cell receptor beta chain sequence. CDR1 and CDR2 from the germline V gene are LGHDT and YNNKEL (reference sequence). V lost 1 base, J lost 5 bases, and 11 bases lay in between. The CDR3 runs to 14 residues. These data belong to a study of blood T cell repertoires in COVID-19. Across the study: Donors in the United States, Italy and Spain gave samples during acute or convalescent COVID-19. Sources were T cells, B-cell-depleted T cells, or PBMCs; the material itself was cDNA or gDNA.

How the authors handled the data: From reference gene primer amplification, estimates of nucleated cell counts were derived. Only in-frame clones appear in the TCRdb table, and some are missing; sequencing was by immunoSEQ multiplex PCR. That table is the source of V, J and clone size, and D and trimming were worked out from the DNA. The sample includes 50,000 to 75,000 clones, roughly nine tenths of them seen just once. The TCR comes from a man in his fifties or sixties with acute or convalescent COVID-19. Sequencing was carried out using peripheral blood. V gene TRBV3-1 (or the pseudogene TRBV3-2) combines with J gene TRBJ1-1; D call uncertain. CDR3 sequence reads: CASSQVGGGTEAFF. CDR3 DNA sequence: TGTGCCAGCAGCCAAGTGGGAGGTGGGACTGAAGCTTTCTTT.